This TCR beta chain emerged from a study of OX40 agonist ivuxolimab in advanced cancers. TCRdb's table, derived via immunoSEQ multiplex PCR, lists solely in-frame clones and lacks some. The data contain about 58,000 clones, around 90% of them seen just once; the ten biggest clones take up 3% to 3.5%. Study outcomes and limitations: Normalized T-cell clonal expansion was also low in a subset of nonresponders.

Germline CDR1 SEHNR, CDR2 FQNEAQ (reference sequence). There are 15 residues in the CDR3. Losses at the gene ends were 8 bases for V and 0 bases for J; bases not matched to a gene: 5. This clone has just a few counts. As yet, its antigen is unknown. Autoimmune disease history or systemic immunosuppression led to patient exclusion. The receptor was isolated from an adult with an advanced solid tumor such as melanoma, head and neck, liver or kidney cancer. This chain links TRBV7-9 with TRBJ2-2; 8 bases are shared with TRBD1. Source: CD4+ or CD8+ T cells sorted from blood, taken in a trial of the OX40 agonist ivuxolimab. The CDR3 coding sequence is TGTGCCAGCCATCTGACAGGGGCGAACACCGGGGAGCTGTTTTTT. Translated, it gives CASHLTGANTGELFF.